This is a list of T cell receptor beta chains from one sample in a study of blood T cell repertoires in COVID-19. The table came from immunoSEQ multiplex PCR; TCRdb's copy has only in-frame clones and leaves some out. This table holds fewer than 300,000 clones, 82% found once. The sample consisted of peripheral blood. These receptors were obtained from a woman aged 18-30 years with acute or convalescent COVID-19. Both conserved end residues are part of each CDR3. Each record gives: clone size, D gene, J gene, V gene, CDR3 protein, CDR3 DNA. A D gene is named only where the DNA matches it firmly. Rows may omit the clone size; those that give it use once, few, many or a size class.

-	TRBD2	TRBJ2-1	TRBV5-1	CASSSTTSGPSYNEQFF	TGCGCCAGCAGCTCAACCACTAGCGGGCCTTCCTACAATGAGCAGTTCTTC
-	-	TRBJ2-1	TRBV3-1/TRBV3-2	CASSLLRGNWDNEQFF	TGTGCCAGCAGCCTCCTAAGGGGGAATTGGGACAATGAGCAGTTCTTC
-	-	TRBJ2-7	TRBV30	CAWNRGQPYEQYF	TGTGCCTGGAACCGCGGGCAGCCTTACGAGCAGTACTTC
-	-	TRBJ2-5	TRBV3-1/TRBV3-2	CASSQRVGTQETQYF	TGTGCCAGCAGCCAACGGGTCGGAACCCAAGAGACCCAGTACTTC
once	-	TRBJ1-4	TRBV7-9	CASSFLGGAPNEKLFF	TGTGCCAGCAGCTTCTTAGGGGGGGCGCCTAATGAAAAACTGTTTTTT
-	-	TRBJ1-4	TRBV30	CASQGNNEKLFF	TGTGCCAGCCAGGGAAATAATGAAAAACTGTTTTTT
-	-	TRBJ2-7	TRBV25-1	CASTPSGGVTYEQYF	TGTGCCAGCACCCCAAGCGGCGGGGTAACCTACGAGCAGTACTTC
-	TRBD1	TRBJ2-1	TRBV18	CASSPGGDRGNEQFF	TGTGCCAGCTCACCAGGTGGGGACAGGGGCAATGAGCAGTTCTTC
-	TRBD2	TRBJ2-3	TRBV27	CASSLIGEGSTDTQYF	TGTGCCAGCAGTTTAATAGGGGAGGGGAGCACAGATACGCAGTATTTT
-	-	TRBJ1-5	TRBV6-5	CAAGNSNQPQHF	TGTGCCGCAGGGAATAGCAATCAGCCCCAGCATTTT
once	-	TRBJ2-3	TRBV9	CASSSGITDTQYF	TGTGCCAGCAGCAGCGGTATCACAGATACGCAGTATTTT
-	TRBD2	TRBJ2-3	TRBV3-1/TRBV3-2	CASSQVQAGGGTDTQYF	TGTGCCAGCAGCCAAGTTCAAGCGGGAGGAGGCACAGATACGCAGTATTTT
-	-	TRBJ2-7	TRBV12-3/TRBV12-4	CASSRGESYEQYF	TGTGCCAGCAGCAGGGGGGAATCCTACGAGCAGTACTTC
-	TRBD1	TRBJ2-7	TRBV4-2	CASSQVGTDPVPYEQYF	TGTGCCAGCAGCCAAGTAGGGACAGACCCCGTTCCCTACGAGCAGTACTTC
few	TRBD2	TRBJ2-1	TRBV4-3	CASSQGLAGSSSYNEQFF	TGCGCCAGCAGTCAGGGACTAGCGGGAAGTAGCTCCTACAATGAGCAGTTCTTC
-	TRBD1	TRBJ1-3	TRBV27	CASSQTGGGNTIYF	TGTGCCAGCAGTCAGACAGGGGGTGGAAACACCATATATTTT
-	-	TRBJ1-5	TRBV5-1	CASSPGQNNQPQHF	TGCGCCAGCAGCCCTGGACAGAATAATCAGCCCCAGCATTTT
-	-	TRBJ1-3	TRBV7-2	CASSHPPGSGNTIYF	TGTGCCAGCAGCCACCCCCCGGGATCTGGAAACACCATATATTTT
-	TRBD1	TRBJ1-4	TRBV6-5	CASSLGQGEIKLFF	TGTGCCAGCAGTTTGGGGCAGGGGGAGATAAAACTGTTTTTT
-	TRBD1	TRBJ1-2	TRBV28	CASSRGTGGYGYTF	TGTGCCAGCAGCCGCGGGACAGGGGGTTATGGCTACACCTTC
-	TRBD1	TRBJ2-7	TRBV5-1	CASSSLTGTGIEQYF	TGCGCCAGCAGCTCCCTAACCGGGACAGGGATTGAGCAGTACTTC
-	TRBD2	TRBJ2-1	TRBV18	CASSHKLAGVGDEQFF	TGTGCCAGCTCACACAAGCTAGCGGGAGTCGGTGATGAGCAGTTCTTC
-	-	TRBJ2-7	TRBV7-8	CASSPDSSYEQYF	TGTGCCAGCAGCCCGGACAGCTCCTACGAGCAGTACTTC
-	-	TRBJ2-7	TRBV6-2/TRBV6-3	CASSYSNRRGQYF	TGTGCCAGCAGTTACTCGAACCGCCGGGGGCAGTACTTC
-	TRBD2	TRBJ2-1	TRBV24-1	CATSDRNGRVNEQFF	TGTGCCACCAGTGACCGCAACGGGAGGGTGAATGAGCAGTTCTTC